A selection of T cell receptor beta chains follows, all from one sample in a study of blood T cells in healthy people across ages. TCRdb reprocessed the 5' RACE reads via MiXCR and lists one record per CDR3 protein. The table records more than 650,000 distinct CDR3 sequences, about 53% of them present only once. Sequencing used blood. All receptors come from a man older than 75 in good health. CDR3s include the opening cysteine and the closing phenylalanine or tryptophan. The order of the fields is clone size, V gene, D gene, J gene, CDR3 length, CDR3 DNA, CDR3 protein. A D gene is named only where the DNA matches it firmly. Size is stated for part of the rows, as once, few or many counts, or as a class when the clone is expanded.

clone size: few
V gene: TRBV11-3
D gene: TRBD1
J gene: TRBJ2-3
CDR3 length: 14
CDR3 DNA: TGTGCCACACCCCTAAACCCCCGGGACAGATACGCGTATTTT
CDR3 protein: CATPLNPRDRYAYF

clone size: -
V gene: TRBV6-5
D gene: -
J gene: TRBJ2-1
CDR3 length: 16
CDR3 DNA: TGTGCCAGCAGTTACCTAGGGGGGGATCTTTTTGTTGAGCAGTTCTTC
CDR3 protein: CASSYLGGDLFVEQFF

clone size: once
V gene: TRBV6-2/TRBV6-3
D gene: TRBD2
J gene: TRBJ2-7
CDR3 length: 16
CDR3 DNA: TGTGCCAGCAGTTTCCCTATACTAGCGGGTACCTACGAGCAGTACTTC
CDR3 protein: CASSFPILAGTYEQYF

clone size: -
V gene: TRBV27
D gene: -
J gene: TRBJ2-1
CDR3 length: 14
CDR3 DNA: TGTGCCAGCAGTTATGCCGGGACTCGGAATGAGCAGTTCTTC
CDR3 protein: CASSYAGTRNEQFF

clone size: -
V gene: TRBV3-1
D gene: -
J gene: TRBJ2-5
CDR3 length: 15
CDR3 DNA: TGTGCCAGCAGCCTGAGGACTCCAGGCTCAGAGACCCAGTACTTC
CDR3 protein: CASSLRTPGSETQYF

clone size: -
V gene: TRBV29-1
D gene: -
J gene: TRBJ2-7
CDR3 length: 13
CDR3 DNA: TGCAGCGCCGCACAGGGGGACTACTACGAGCAGTACTTC
CDR3 protein: CSAAQGDYYEQYF

clone size: -
V gene: TRBV6-6
D gene: TRBD1
J gene: TRBJ1-2
CDR3 length: 15
CDR3 DNA: TGTGCCAGCAGTAACCCCGACAGGGGATGGGGTGGCTACACCTTC
CDR3 protein: CASSNPDRGWGGYTF

clone size: -
V gene: TRBV7-2
D gene: TRBD2
J gene: TRBJ2-7
CDR3 length: 20
CDR3 DNA: TGTGCCAGCAGCTCCGTAACCTGGAGGGGCGGGAGGCCTTCCCCCTACGAGCAGTACTTC
CDR3 protein: CASSSVTWRGGRPSPYEQYF

clone size: -
V gene: TRBV24-1
D gene: TRBD2
J gene: TRBJ2-1
CDR3 length: 19
CDR3 DNA: TGTGCCACCAGCCCAACTCCGGGACTAGCGAGAAGGCTTGGCAATGAGCAGTTCTTC
CDR3 protein: CATSPTPGLARRLGNEQFF

clone size: -
V gene: TRBV29-1
D gene: TRBD1
J gene: TRBJ1-2
CDR3 length: 13
CDR3 DNA: TGCAGCGTTGAGGGCAGGGGGTACTATGGCTACACCTTC
CDR3 protein: CSVEGRGYYGYTF

clone size: -
V gene: TRBV10-2
D gene: TRBD1
J gene: TRBJ2-7
CDR3 length: 15
CDR3 DNA: TGCGCCAGCAGTGATAGGGGACAGGGTTACTACGAGCAGTACTTC
CDR3 protein: CASSDRGQGYYEQYF

clone size: many
V gene: TRBV4-1
D gene: TRBD2
J gene: TRBJ2-7
CDR3 length: 14
CDR3 DNA: TGCGCCAGCAGCCAAGAAGGGACTAGCGGAAAGCAGTACTTC
CDR3 protein: CASSQEGTSGKQYF

clone size: -
V gene: TRBV12-3/TRBV12-4
D gene: TRBD1
J gene: TRBJ2-7
CDR3 length: 13
CDR3 DNA: TGTGCCAGCAGCGACAGGGTCCCCTACGAGCAGTACTTC
CDR3 protein: CASSDRVPYEQYF

clone size: few
V gene: TRBV7-2
D gene: TRBD2
J gene: TRBJ2-5
CDR3 length: 16
CDR3 DNA: TGTGCCAGCAGCTTATATGGGACTAGCATCGAGCAGACCCAGTACTTC
CDR3 protein: CASSLYGTSIEQTQYF

clone size: few
V gene: TRBV2
D gene: -
J gene: TRBJ1-2
CDR3 length: 14
CDR3 DNA: TGTGCCAGCGTCCCGGACGGGGTGGTCTATGGCTACACCTTC
CDR3 protein: CASVPDGVVYGYTF

clone size: -
V gene: TRBV10-2
D gene: -
J gene: TRBJ1-1
CDR3 length: 14
CDR3 DNA: TGCGCCAGCAGTGATGCCGGGGGGAGTACTGAAGCTTTCTTT
CDR3 protein: CASSDAGGSTEAFF

clone size: once
V gene: TRBV5-5
D gene: -
J gene: TRBJ2-5
CDR3 length: 15
CDR3 DNA: TGTGCCAGCAGCTTATTCGACAGATTCCAAGAGACCCAGTACTTC
CDR3 protein: CASSLFDRFQETQYF

clone size: -
V gene: TRBV20-1
D gene: TRBD1
J gene: TRBJ2-7
CDR3 length: 12
CDR3 DNA: TGCAGTGCGACCGACAGGGGGGACGAGCAGTACTTC
CDR3 protein: CSATDRGDEQYF

clone size: -
V gene: TRBV25-1
D gene: TRBD2
J gene: TRBJ2-1
CDR3 length: 15
CDR3 DNA: TGTGCCAGCGAGAAAATAGCGGGAGGCCACAATGAGCAGTTCTTC
CDR3 protein: CASEKIAGGHNEQFF

clone size: -
V gene: TRBV5-4
D gene: -
J gene: TRBJ2-7
CDR3 length: 16
CDR3 DNA: TGTGCCAGCAGCCTCATTGTTAACACGTACTCCTACGAGCAGTACTTC
CDR3 protein: CASSLIVNTYSYEQYF